Shown below are 27 T cell receptor beta chains from a single sample sequenced in a study of T-cell memory formation after mild COVID-19 (dated by TCRdb to the early 2020s). The library came from 5' RACE. Sequencer: Illumina NovaSeq 6000. TCRdb's own reprocessing of the public reads used fastp at Q25 and MiXCR and kept productive beta chains. Rows matching on CDR3 protein sequence are summarized as one entry with the most common DNA and genes. This sample lists around 300,000 distinct CDR3 sequences; roughly an eighth were detected once. The ten largest clones capture under 25% of the sample. Sequenced material: PBMCs or a T cell subset sorted from them (not recorded which). The receptors were gathered from a man aged 18 to 35 who had mild COVID-19 (a few samples of this study predate the infection). The sample titles of this study are shuffled in the database, so cell type and time point are left out; the donor was told from shared clones.

The sample holds a few counts of this clonotype. The chain has TRBV7-9 and TRBJ2-3, with 9 bases matching TRBD2. The germline CDR1 and CDR2 sequences are SEHNR and FQNEAQ (reference sequence). The V segment lost 5 bases and the J segment 4 bases; nucleotides outside the gene matches: 7. This CDR3 has 15 amino acids. In DNA, the CDR3 is TGTGCCAGCAGCCGTAATAGCGGGGGATCAGATACGCAGTATTTT. This encodes CASSRNSGGSDTQYF. Filled out from reference TRBV7-9 and TRBJ2-3, the complete variable domain reads DTGVSQNPRHKITKRGQNVTFRCDPISEHNRLYWYRQTLGQGPEFLTYFQNEAQLEKSRLLSDRFSAERPKGSFSTLEIQRTEQGDSAMYLCASSRNSGGSDTQYFGPGTRLTVL.

This clonotype was counted only a few times. The rearrangement uses TRBV7-9 and TRBJ2-1; D remains ambiguous. The CDR3 runs 11 residues. V lost 5 bases, J lost 9 bases, and 8 bases lay in between. Germline V lookup: CDR1 SEHNR, CDR2 FQNEAQ (reference sequence). In DNA form, the CDR3 reads TGTGCCAGCAGCCGACTTGGTGAGCAGTTCTTC. Protein sequence: CASSRLGEQFF.

The chain links TRBV7-2 to TRBJ1-5; D is undetermined. The CDR3 consists of 13 residues. Germline V lookup: CDR1 SGHTA, CDR2 FQGNSA. Trimming left V 8 bases short and J 6 bases short, with 14 bases between. DNA of the CDR3: TGTGCCAGCCAATTGGACCCGGTTCAGCCCCAGCATTTT. Protein product: CASQLDPVQPQHF.

Only a few counts were recorded for this clonotype. The J gene is TRBJ2-1, the V gene TRBV28, with 9 bases fitting TRBD1. Trimming cost V 5 bases and J 7 bases; bases outside gene matches: 12. This CDR3 is 16 amino acids long. CDR1 and CDR2 (germline): MDHEN, SYDVKM. Here the CDR3 DNA reads TGTGCCAGCAGTACACCGGGACAGGGTATTGTAAATGAGCAGTTCTTC. The encoded protein is CASSTPGQGIVNEQFF.

This chain links TRBV6-6 with TRBJ1-3, with D unresolved. The CDR3 sequence is 12 residues long. Germline V gene lookup returns CDR1 MNHNY and CDR2 SVGAGI (reference sequence). V dropped 7 bases and J dropped 3 bases, with 7 bases sitting between them. CDR3 in amino acids: CASMGGGNTIYF. Written as DNA, the CDR3 is TGTGCCAGCATGGGCGGTGGAAACACCATATATTTT.

The genes are TRBV20-1 and TRBJ2-2; unclear D gene. This CDR3 is 12 amino acids long. Per the germline V gene, CDR1 is DFQATT and CDR2 is SNEGSKA (reference sequence). V was pared by 4 bases and J by 1 base, with 4 bases between. The CDR3 bases are TGCAGTGCTAAGTGGAACACCGGGGAGCTGTTTTTT. It specifies CSAKWNTGELFF.

About this clonotype itself: Given the absence of the conserved phenylalanine or tryptophan at the CDR3 end, a read error is likely. The chain employs TRBV7-2 and TRBJ2-1; tentative D call: TRBD1 (6 bases). The germline V gene has CDR1 SGHTA and CDR2 FQGNSA. This CDR3 comprises 14 residues. Trimming left V 4 bases short and J 9 bases short, with 16 bases between. In DNA form, the CDR3 reads TGTGCCAGCAGCTCGTCTGGGGGCCTCGGTGAGCAGTTCTTA. Protein product: CASSSSGGLGEQFL.

This clonotype showed up just once. This chain connects TRBV20-1 to TRBJ1-2; a possible D gene is TRBD1 (6 bases). CDR3 length: 11 residues. The V and J ends lost 3 bases and 7 bases respectively, with 9 bases between them. Looked up from germline, CDR1 is DFQATT and CDR2 is SNEGSKA (reference sequence). CDR3 protein: CSARWGAGYTF. CDR3 nucleotide sequence: TGCAGTGCTAGGTGGGGGGCTGGCTACACCTTC.

This chain links TRBV5-1 with TRBJ2-3; D unresolved. Trimming removed 0 bases from V and 6 bases from J, with 8 bases in between. Looked up from germline, CDR1 is SGHRS and CDR2 is YFSETQ. CDR3 length equals 13 residues. The CDR3 protein is CASSLEESDTQYF. CDR3 coding DNA: TGCGCCAGCAGCTTGGAAGAGAGTGATACGCAGTATTTT.

The V call is TRBV4-3, the J call TRBJ1-3; D call uncertain. Trimming removed 1 base from V and 8 bases from J, with 3 bases in between. The CDR3 consists of 11 residues. The V gene's germline CDR1 is LGHNA and CDR2 YSLEER. The CDR3 sequence is CASSQGDTIYF. As DNA, the CDR3 is TGCGCCAGCAGCCAAGGAGACACCATATATTTT.

This clonotype was seen a few times. The chain couples TRBV9 to TRBJ1-4; perhaps TRBD1 as D (6 bases). V dropped 3 bases and J dropped 7 bases, with 13 bases sitting between them. The CDR3 is made up of 14 amino acids. Germline V CDR1 and CDR2: SGDLS, YYNGEE. Written as DNA, the CDR3 is TGTGCCAGCAGCGGGACAGCGATGTCTGAAAAACTGTTTTTT. Its translation: CASSGTAMSEKLFF.

The V call is TRBV6-2 or TRBV6-3, the J call TRBJ1-1; no clear D. V shed 7 bases and J shed 0 bases, with 9 bases lying between them. This CDR3 comprises 13 residues. Germline V gives CDR1 MNHEY, CDR2 SVGEGT. CDR3 loop: CASTRPVNTEAFF. CDR3 sequence (DNA): TGTGCCAGCACGCGCCCGGTGAACACTGAAGCTTTCTTT.

This clonotype was seen more than once but under ten times. This chain joins TRBV20-1 and TRBJ1-1, with 7 positions matching TRBD1. Losses at the gene ends were 6 bases for V and 7 bases for J; bases not matched to a gene: 14. The CDR3 has 14 residues. Germline CDR1 DFQATT, CDR2 SNEGSKA (reference sequence). The CDR3 DNA is TGCAGTGCCGAGGTCGGAGGGGGGACAGATGAAGCTTTCTTT. It yields the protein CSAEVGGGTDEAFF.

For this clonotype: A read error may account for a junction end that differs from germline. The chain has TRBV5-4 and TRBJ2-4, with a possible D match to TRBD1 (6 bases). CDR1 is SGHNT and CDR2 is YYREEE in the germline V gene (reference sequence). The CDR3 runs to 15 residues. CDR3: CASSSPSGAKNLQYF. CDR3 nucleotide sequence: TGTGCCAGCAGCTCGCCCTCAGGGGCCAAAAACCTTCAGTACTTC.

This clonotype occurred a few times. This chain uses TRBV7-8 with TRBJ2-3; TRBD2 aligns across 10 bases. Germline-derived CDR1 and CDR2 are SGHVS and FQNEAQ. The CDR3 runs to 12 residues. Trimming at V came to 6 bases and at J to 8 bases, leaving 2 bases not matched to a gene. The CDR3 region has the DNA TGTGCCAGCAGACTAGCGGGGCCTACGCAGTATTTT. This translates into CASRLAGPTQYF.

This chain uses TRBV6-2 or TRBV6-3 with TRBJ2-7; D may correspond to TRBD1 or TRBD2 (5 bases each). V was clipped by 8 bases and J by 2 bases, with 10 bases between them. This CDR3 contains 12 residues. Germline CDR1 reads MNHEY; CDR2 reads SVGEGT. The CDR3 DNA reads as TGTGCCAGCCTTCGGGACCCCTACGAGCAGTACTTC. The encoded protein is CASLRDPYEQYF.

The chain uses TRBV20-1 and TRBJ2-5, with D possibly TRBD1 on 6 matching bases. The CDR3 runs 14 residues. V was cut by 6 bases and J by 3 bases, with 17 bases left in between. Germline CDR1 DFQATT, CDR2 SNEGSKA (reference sequence). The CDR3 is CSAETWTVKETQYF. Here the CDR3 DNA reads TGCAGTGCCGAGACTTGGACAGTAAAAGAGACCCAGTACTTC.

This clonotype appeared a few times. The rearrangement joins TRBV5-1 to TRBJ2-3; 8 nucleotides agree with TRBD2. CDR3 size: 13 residues. Unmatched junction bases numbered 0, after V lost 0 bases and J lost 6 bases. Per germline, CDR1 SGHRS and CDR2 YFSETQ. CDR3 in amino acids: CASSLGTSDTQYF. CDR3 DNA sequence: TGCGCCAGCAGCTTGGGGACTAGCGATACGCAGTATTTT.

The chain couples TRBV27 to TRBJ1-2; 12 bases fit TRBD1. V was pared by 4 bases and J by 8 bases, with 8 bases of the junction left unmatched. The CDR3 has 15 residues. Germline values: CDR1 MNHEY, CDR2 SMNVEV (reference sequence). CDR3 nucleotide sequence: TGTGCCAGCAGTTGGGGGACAGGGGGCGTCTACGGCTACACCTTC. Amino acid sequence: CASSWGTGGVYGYTF.

The CDR3 loop reads CATGQVYEQYF. In DNA, the CDR3 is TGTGCCACCGGACAGGTCTACGAGCAGTACTTC. The chain couples TRBV15 to TRBJ2-7; 7 nucleotides align to TRBD1. This CDR3 is built from 11 residues. The germline CDR1 and CDR2 sequences are LNHNV and YYDKDF (reference sequence). Trimming cost V 8 bases and J 3 bases; bases outside gene matches: 1. Together with reference TRBV15 and TRBJ2-7, the CDR3 gives the full variable domain: DAMVIQNPRYQVTQFGKPVTLSCSQTLNHNVMYWYQQKSSQAPKLLFHYYDKDFNNEADTPDNFQSRRPNTSFCFLDIRSPGLGDTAMYLCATGQVYEQYFGPGTRLTVT.

The table lists this clonotype with many counts. The chain joins TRBV4-2 to TRBJ2-3; weak D call: TRBD2 (5 bases). CDR1 is LGHNA, CDR2 YNFKEQ, per germline. There are 16 residues in the CDR3. Trimming left V 6 bases short and J 1 base short, with 17 bases between. The CDR3 protein is CASRTIGVPGTDTQYF. The CDR3, as DNA: TGTGCCAGCAGGACAATCGGGGTACCTGGCACAGATACGCAGTATTTT.

The chain joins TRBV15 to TRBJ1-5; D unresolved. The CDR3 is 14 residues long. CDR1 is LNHNV, CDR2 YYDKDF, per germline (reference sequence). V gave up 6 bases and J gave up 0 bases, with 9 bases separating them. This CDR3 reads CATREGFSNQPQHF. CDR3 DNA: TGTGCCACCAGAGAAGGGTTTAGCAATCAGCCCCAGCATTTT.

The V and J genes are TRBV25-1 and TRBJ2-7; 8 bases line up with TRBD1. The CDR3 is 16 amino acids. CDR1 and CDR2 (germline): MGHDK, SYGVNS. Trimming took 3 bases from V and 2 from J; bases not matched to a gene: 9. The DNA of the CDR3 is TGTGCCAGCAGTGAGTACGGGGACAGGATTCCCTACGAGCAGTACTTC. As protein: CASSEYGDRIPYEQYF.

A few counts support this clonotype. The chain links TRBV7-9 to TRBJ2-1; 13 nucleotides agree with TRBD2. The CDR3 spans 17 residues. Per the germline V gene, CDR1 is SEHNR and CDR2 is FQNEAQ (reference sequence). V was clipped by 6 bases and J by 7 bases; unmatched bases: 12. CDR3 in DNA: TGTGCCAGCAGACCCGGACTAGCGGGGGCCCTTGGGAATGAGCAGTTCTTC. Amino acid sequence: CASRPGLAGALGNEQFF.

The chain employs TRBV20-1 and TRBJ1-5; TRBD1 might be the D (5 bases). Trimming removed 6 bases from V and 0 bases from J, with 12 bases in between. The CDR3 contains 14 residues. Germline V gene sequence: CDR1 DFQATT, CDR2 SNEGSKA (reference sequence). CDR3 in amino acids: CSARTFYSNQPQHF. Here the CDR3 DNA reads TGCAGTGCAAGGACATTTTATAGCAATCAGCCCCAGCATTTT.

This clonotype has just a few counts. The rearrangement links TRBV7-2 to TRBJ2-7; 12 bases agree with TRBD1. Trimming cost V 4 bases and J 1 base; bases outside gene matches: 14. The germline V gene encodes CDR1 SGHTA and CDR2 FQGNSA. The CDR3 runs to 19 residues. CDR3 sequence reads: CASSSNRDRGRSRSYEQYF. The CDR3 region has the DNA TGTGCCAGCAGCTCGAACCGGGACAGGGGGCGTAGTAGGTCCTACGAGCAGTACTTC.

This clonotype was found a few times. The V and J genes are TRBV20-1 and TRBJ2-7; 7 bases are a match to TRBD2. The length of the CDR3 is 15 residues. V was clipped by 5 bases and J by 0 bases; unmatched bases: 10. Germline V gene sequence: CDR1 DFQATT, CDR2 SNEGSKA (reference sequence). CDR3 sequence reads: CSAPRWGGSSYEQYF. The CDR3 DNA sequence: TGCAGTGCTCCCCGCTGGGGGGGTAGCTCCTACGAGCAGTACTTC.